This entry is about one T cell receptor (beta chain). Antigen unknown. These data are taken from a study of graft-versus-host responses after intestinal transplantation. Study context: Multivisceral, liver-intestinal, or isolated intestinal grafts were transplanted into recipients. The whole recipient group had anti-thymocyte globulin induction followed by tacrolimus and steroids for around 3 years.

J was trimmed by 1 base and V by 5 bases; bases with no gene match: 3. Germline CDR1 LNHDA, CDR2 SQIVND (reference sequence). The CDR3 consists of 14 residues. Study observations and caveats: The study associated peak circulating GvH clone levels with early post-transplant HvG declines. Present in recipient marrow, GvH clones included some that appeared first in ileum or blood.

The protocol was immunoSEQ multiplex PCR, while the TCRdb copy is restricted to in-frame clones and leaves out a portion. The sample yields about 97,000 clones, about 93% seen once. This clonotype was obtained from a human patient who received an intestinal transplant, so some T cells may come from the graft donor. This chain links TRBV19 with TRBJ1-1; 8 bases fit TRBD1. The starting material was PBMCs, obtained around 68 weeks after intestinal transplant. This CDR3 reads CASSPTGANTEAFF. CDR3 nucleotide sequence: TGTGCCAGTAGTCCGACAGGGGCGAACACTGAAGCTTTCTTT.